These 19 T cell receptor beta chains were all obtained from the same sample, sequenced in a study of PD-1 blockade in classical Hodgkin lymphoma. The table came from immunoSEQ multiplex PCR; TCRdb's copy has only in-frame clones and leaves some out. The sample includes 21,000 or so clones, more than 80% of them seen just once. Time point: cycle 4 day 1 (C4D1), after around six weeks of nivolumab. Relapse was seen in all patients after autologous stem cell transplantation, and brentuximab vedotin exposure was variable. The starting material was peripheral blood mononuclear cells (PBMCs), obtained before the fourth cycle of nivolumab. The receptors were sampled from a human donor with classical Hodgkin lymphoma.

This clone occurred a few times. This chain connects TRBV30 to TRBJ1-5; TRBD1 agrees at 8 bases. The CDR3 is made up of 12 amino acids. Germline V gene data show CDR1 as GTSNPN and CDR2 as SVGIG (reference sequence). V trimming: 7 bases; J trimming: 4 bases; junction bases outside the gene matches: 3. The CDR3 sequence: CAFRDRNQPQHF. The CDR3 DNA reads TGTGCCTTCCGGGACAGGAATCAGCCCCAGCATTTT.

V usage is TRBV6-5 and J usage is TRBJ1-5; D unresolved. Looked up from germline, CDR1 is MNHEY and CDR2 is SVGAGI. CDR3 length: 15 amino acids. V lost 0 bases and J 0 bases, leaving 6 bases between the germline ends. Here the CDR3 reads CASSYSGYSNQPQHF. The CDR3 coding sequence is TGTGCCAGCAGTTACTCCGGCTATAGCAATCAGCCCCAGCATTTT.

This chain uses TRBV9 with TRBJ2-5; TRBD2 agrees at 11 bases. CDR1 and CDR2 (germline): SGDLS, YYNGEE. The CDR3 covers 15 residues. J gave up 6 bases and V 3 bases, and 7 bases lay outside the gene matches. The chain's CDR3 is CASSDVTSGSQTQYF. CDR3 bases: TGTGCCAGCAGCGACGTCACTAGCGGGAGCCAGACCCAGTACTTC.

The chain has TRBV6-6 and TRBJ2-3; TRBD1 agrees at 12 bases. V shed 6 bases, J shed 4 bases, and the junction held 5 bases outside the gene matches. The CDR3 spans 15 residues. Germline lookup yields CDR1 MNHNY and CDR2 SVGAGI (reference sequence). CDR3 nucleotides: TGTGCCAGCAGCCGAGGGACAGGGGGCGCAGATACGCAGTATTTT. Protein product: CASSRGTGGADTQYF.

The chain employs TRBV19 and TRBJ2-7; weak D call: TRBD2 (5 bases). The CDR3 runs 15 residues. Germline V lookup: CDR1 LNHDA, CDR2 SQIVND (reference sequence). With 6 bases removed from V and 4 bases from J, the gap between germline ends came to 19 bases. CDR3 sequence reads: CASSERISRDYEQYF. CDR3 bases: TGTGCCAGTAGCGAACGGATATCCCGGGATTACGAGCAGTACTTC.

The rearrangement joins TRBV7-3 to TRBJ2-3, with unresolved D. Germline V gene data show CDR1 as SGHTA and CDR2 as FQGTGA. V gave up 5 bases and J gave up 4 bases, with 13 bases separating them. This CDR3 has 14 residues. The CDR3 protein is CASSPSRSADTQYF. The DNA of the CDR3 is TGTGCCAGCAGCCCCAGCCGATCCGCAGATACGCAGTATTTT.

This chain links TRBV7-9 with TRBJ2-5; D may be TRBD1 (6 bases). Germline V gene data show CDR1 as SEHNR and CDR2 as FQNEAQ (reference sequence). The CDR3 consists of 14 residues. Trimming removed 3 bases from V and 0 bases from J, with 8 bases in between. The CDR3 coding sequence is TGTGCCAGCAGCTTCGGACAGTACCAAGAGACCCAGTACTTC. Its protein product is CASSFGQYQETQYF.

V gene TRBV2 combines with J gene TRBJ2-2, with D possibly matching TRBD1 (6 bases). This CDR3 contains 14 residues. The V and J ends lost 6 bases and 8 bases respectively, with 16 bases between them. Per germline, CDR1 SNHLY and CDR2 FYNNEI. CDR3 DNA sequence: TGTGCCAGCAGCAGGGGCTCACGTCGGGGGGAGCTGTTTTTT. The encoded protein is CASSRGSRRGELFF.

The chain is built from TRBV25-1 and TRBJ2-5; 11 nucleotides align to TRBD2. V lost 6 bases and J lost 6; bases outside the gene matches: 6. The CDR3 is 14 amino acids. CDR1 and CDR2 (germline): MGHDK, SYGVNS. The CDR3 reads CASRLAGERKTQYF. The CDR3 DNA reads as TGTGCCAGCAGACTAGCGGGAGAGAGGAAGACCCAGTACTTC.

The CDR3 region has the DNA TGTGCCAGCAGCCGCGCAGTAGCGGGAGGTTCCACCGGGGAGCTGTTTTTT. It translates to CASSRAVAGGSTGELFF. This chain joins TRBV5-4 and TRBJ2-2, with 10 bases aligning to TRBD2. In germline, CDR1 is SGHNT, CDR2 YYREEE (reference sequence). The CDR3 totals 17 residues. With 4 bases clipped from V and 4 bases from J, the junction kept 10 bases outside the gene matches.

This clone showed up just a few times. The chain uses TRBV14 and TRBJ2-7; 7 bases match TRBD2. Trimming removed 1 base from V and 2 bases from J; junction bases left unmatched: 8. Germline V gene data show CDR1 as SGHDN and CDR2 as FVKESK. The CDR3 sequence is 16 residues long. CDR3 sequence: CASSQGAGVRTYEQYF. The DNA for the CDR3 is TGTGCCAGCAGCCAAGGCGCGGGAGTTCGTACCTACGAGCAGTACTTC.

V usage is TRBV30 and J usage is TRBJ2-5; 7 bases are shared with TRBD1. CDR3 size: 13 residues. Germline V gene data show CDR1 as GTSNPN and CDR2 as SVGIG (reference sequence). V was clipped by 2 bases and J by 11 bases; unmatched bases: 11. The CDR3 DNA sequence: TGTGCCTGGAGTCTCTTAGAGGGGGCCCGGCAGTACTTC. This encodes CAWSLLEGARQYF.

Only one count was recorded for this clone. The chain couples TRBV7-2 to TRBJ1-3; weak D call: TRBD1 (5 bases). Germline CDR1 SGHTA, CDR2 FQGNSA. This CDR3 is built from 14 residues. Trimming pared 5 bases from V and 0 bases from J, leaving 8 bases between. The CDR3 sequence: CASSVGVSGNTIYF. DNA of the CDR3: TGTGCCAGCAGCGTAGGGGTCTCTGGAAACACCATATATTTT.

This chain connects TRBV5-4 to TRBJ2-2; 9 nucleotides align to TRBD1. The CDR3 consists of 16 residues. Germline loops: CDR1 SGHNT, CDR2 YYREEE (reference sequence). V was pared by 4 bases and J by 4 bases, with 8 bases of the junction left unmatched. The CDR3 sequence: CASSVRDRVSTGELFF. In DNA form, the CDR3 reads TGTGCCAGCAGCGTCCGGGACAGGGTATCCACCGGGGAGCTGTTTTTT.

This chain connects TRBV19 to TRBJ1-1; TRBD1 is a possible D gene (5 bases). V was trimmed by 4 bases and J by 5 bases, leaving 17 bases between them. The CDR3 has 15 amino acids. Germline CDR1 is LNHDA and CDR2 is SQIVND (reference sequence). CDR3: CASSSQGKGRTEAFF. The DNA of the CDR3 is TGTGCCAGTAGTAGCCAGGGCAAGGGAAGGACTGAAGCTTTCTTT.

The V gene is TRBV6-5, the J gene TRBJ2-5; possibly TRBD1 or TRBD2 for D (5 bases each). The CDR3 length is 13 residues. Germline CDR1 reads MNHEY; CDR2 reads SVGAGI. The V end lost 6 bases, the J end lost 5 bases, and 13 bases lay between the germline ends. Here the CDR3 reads CASSTGTYETQYF. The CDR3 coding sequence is TGTGCCAGCAGCACCGGGACGTACGAGACCCAGTACTTC.

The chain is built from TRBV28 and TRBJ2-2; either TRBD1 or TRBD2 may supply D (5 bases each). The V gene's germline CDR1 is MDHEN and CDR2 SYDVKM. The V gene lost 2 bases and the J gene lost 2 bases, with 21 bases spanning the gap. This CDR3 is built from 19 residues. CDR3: CASSLRTPGPGRNTGELFF. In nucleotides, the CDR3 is TGTGCCAGCAGTTTAAGGACCCCGGGACCGGGGAGAAACACCGGGGAGCTGTTTTTT.

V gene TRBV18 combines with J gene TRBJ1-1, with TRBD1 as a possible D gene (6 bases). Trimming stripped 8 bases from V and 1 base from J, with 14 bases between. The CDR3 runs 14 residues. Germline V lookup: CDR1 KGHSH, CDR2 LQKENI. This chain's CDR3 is CASLQGRENTEAFF. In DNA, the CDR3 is TGTGCCAGCCTACAGGGACGGGAGAACACTGAAGCTTTCTTT.

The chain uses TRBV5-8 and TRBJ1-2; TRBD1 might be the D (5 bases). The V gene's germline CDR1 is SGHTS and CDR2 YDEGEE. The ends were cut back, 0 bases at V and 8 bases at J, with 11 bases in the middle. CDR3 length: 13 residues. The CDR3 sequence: CASSLGQGGGYTF. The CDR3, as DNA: TGTGCCAGCAGCTTGGGGCAGGGAGGAGGCTACACCTTC. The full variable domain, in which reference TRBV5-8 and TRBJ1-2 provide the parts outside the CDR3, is EAGVTQSPTHLIKTRGQQATLRCSPISGHTSVYWYQQALGLGLQFLLWYDEGEERNRGNFPPRFSGRQFPNYSSELNVNALELEDSALYLCASSLGQGGGYTFGSGTRLTVV.